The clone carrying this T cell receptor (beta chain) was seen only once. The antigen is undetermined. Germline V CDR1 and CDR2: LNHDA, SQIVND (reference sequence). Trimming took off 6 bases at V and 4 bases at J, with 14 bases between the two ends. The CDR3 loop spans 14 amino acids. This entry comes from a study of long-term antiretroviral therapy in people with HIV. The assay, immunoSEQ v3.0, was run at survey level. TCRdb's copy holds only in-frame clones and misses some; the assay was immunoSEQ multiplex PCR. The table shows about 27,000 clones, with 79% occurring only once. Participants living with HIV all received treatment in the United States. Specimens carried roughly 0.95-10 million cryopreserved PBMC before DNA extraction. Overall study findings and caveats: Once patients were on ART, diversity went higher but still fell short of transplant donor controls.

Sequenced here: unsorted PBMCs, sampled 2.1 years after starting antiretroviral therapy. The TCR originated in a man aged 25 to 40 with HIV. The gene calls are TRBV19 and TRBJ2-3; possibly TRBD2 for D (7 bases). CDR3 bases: TGTGCCAGTAGCGGGGGGCCCTTATCAGATACGCAGTATTTT. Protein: CASSGGPLSDTQYF.